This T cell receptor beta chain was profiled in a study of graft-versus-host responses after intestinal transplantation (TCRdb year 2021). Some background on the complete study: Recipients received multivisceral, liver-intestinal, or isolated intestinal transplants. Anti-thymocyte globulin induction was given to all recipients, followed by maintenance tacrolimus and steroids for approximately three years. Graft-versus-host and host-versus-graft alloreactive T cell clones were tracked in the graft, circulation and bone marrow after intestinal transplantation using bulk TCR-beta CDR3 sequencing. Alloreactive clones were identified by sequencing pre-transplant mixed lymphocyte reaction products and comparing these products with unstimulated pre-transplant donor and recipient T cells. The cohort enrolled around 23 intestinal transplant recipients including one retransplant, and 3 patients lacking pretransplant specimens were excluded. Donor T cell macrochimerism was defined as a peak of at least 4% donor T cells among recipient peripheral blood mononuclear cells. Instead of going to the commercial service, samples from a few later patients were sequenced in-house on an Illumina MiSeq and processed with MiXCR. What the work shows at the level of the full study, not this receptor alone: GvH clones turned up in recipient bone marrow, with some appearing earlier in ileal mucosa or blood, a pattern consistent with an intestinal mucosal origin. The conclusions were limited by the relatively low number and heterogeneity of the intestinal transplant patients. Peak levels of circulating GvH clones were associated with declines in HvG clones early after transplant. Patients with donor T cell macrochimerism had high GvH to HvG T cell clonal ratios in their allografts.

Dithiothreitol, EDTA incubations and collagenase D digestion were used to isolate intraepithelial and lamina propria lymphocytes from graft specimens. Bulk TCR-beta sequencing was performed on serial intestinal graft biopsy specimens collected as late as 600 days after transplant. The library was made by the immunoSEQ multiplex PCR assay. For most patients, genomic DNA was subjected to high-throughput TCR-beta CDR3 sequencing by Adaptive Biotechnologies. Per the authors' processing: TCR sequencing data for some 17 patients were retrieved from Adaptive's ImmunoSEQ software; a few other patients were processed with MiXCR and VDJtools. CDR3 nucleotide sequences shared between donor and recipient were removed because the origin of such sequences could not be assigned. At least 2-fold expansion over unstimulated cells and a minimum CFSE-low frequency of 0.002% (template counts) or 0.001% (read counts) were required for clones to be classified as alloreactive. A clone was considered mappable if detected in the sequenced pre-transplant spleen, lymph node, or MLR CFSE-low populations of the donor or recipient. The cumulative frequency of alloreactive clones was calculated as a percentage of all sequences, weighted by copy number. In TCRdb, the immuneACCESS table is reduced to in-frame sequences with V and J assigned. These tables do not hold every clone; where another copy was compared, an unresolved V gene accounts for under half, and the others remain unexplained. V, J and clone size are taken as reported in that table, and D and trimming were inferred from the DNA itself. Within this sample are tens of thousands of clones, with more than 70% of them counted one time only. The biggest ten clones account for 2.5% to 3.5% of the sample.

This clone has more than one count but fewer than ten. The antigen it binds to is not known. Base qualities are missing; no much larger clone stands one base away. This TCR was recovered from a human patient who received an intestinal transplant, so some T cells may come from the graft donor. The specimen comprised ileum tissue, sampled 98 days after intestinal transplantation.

The DNA is as follows: TGCGCCAGCAGCTGGGGCCCTTTGGGGACCGGAAACACCATATATTTT. Its product reads: CASSWGPLGTGNTIYF. Rearrangement joined TRBV5-1 to TRBJ1-3, and possibly TRBD1, on 5 matching bases. For CDR1 and CDR2, the germline V gene lists SGHRS and YFSETQ. Including cysteine and phenylalanine, the CDR3 has 16 amino acids. The DNA shown is the 48-base CDR3, in frame from base 1. The V end loses 3 bases and the J end loses 4 bases, and a stretch of 17 bases separates them.